The source of this T cell receptor (beta chain) is a study of blood T cells in healthy people across ages. A word on this clonotype: The antigen is unknown.

The study, taken as a whole, reports: Diversity estimated from one million T cells was considered an underestimate.

The use of a sample-barcoded 5' primer and a J-beta primer mix characterized a second PCR of roughly 7 to 11 cycles. TCRdb analysed the 5' RACE reads with MiXCR anew, one entry per CDR3 protein. The data contain approximately 730,000 distinct CDR3 sequences, approximately 43% of them singletons. From germline, CDR1 is SGHTA and CDR2 FQGNSA. J lost 0 bases, V lost 4 bases, and 11 bases had no gene match. This CDR3 contains 18 residues. The chain joins TRBV7-2 to TRBJ2-3, with 9 bases aligning to TRBD2. Material: blood. The receptor was isolated from a woman between 55 and 75 years old in good health. This CDR3 is CASSSREAGGLSTDTQYF. The CDR3 DNA sequence: TGTGCCAGCAGCTCAAGAGAAGCGGGAGGCCTTAGCACAGATACGCAGTATTTT.